This T cell receptor (beta chain) was observed in a study of human T cells and chemical hapten exposure (dated by TCRdb to the early 2020s). Background for the entire study: Libraries were combined into a pool for sequencing, and differences in TCR yield between samples came mainly from small differences in library volumes within the pool. For every blood RNA sample, sequencing covered both the TCR alpha and TCR beta chains. Peripheral blood TCR repertoire changes were tracked in vivo in alopecia patients during primary and secondary sensitization to the hapten diphenylcyclopropenone (DPC). The paper's findings and limits, for the study overall: Repeated subsampling changed both the strength of the expansion versus patch-test correlation and the threshold at which the correlation became significant. DPC sensitization did not change how many TCRs were above 1 in 1000 frequency, and no evidence was found of alterations in global repertoire structure.

Concerning this clonotype itself: Its antigen is unknown. Base qualities were left out, and no much larger clone turns up one base away.

The protocol used for the library was RACE. The sequencer listed for this sample is NextSeq 500. During library preparation, unique molecular identifiers were attached to individual cDNA molecules so that TCRs could be counted quantitatively and reproducibly. The original pipeline was this. A median of roughly 98,000 TCRs per sample was observed, with a range of about 20,000 to 750,000. V, J and CDR3 annotation of the TCR reads was carried out using the Decombinator software suite. For PS versus PT1 abundance plots, all samples were subsampled to the same number of TCRs (28,000). Expanded TCRs were defined as absent before sensitization and observed at least eight times at the 2-week time point. In-frame beta chains were kept once TCRdb had trimmed the public reads at Q25 with fastp and called clones with MiXCR. Each entry is one CDR3 protein sequence, shown with its most common DNA and genes. The V and J calls and clone size are TCRdb's, not the authors'. The sample table holds 50,000 to 70,000 distinct CDR3 sequences, of which under 7.5% were seen once. The top ten clones comprise 3.4% of the sample.

V is pared back by 8 bases and J by 3 bases, with 13 bases lying between the germline termini. Counted from cysteine to phenylalanine, this CDR3 has 13 amino acids. Of all the DNA, just the CDR3 is kept, 39 bases in frame from base 1. CDR1 MNHNS and CDR2 SASEGT were looked up in the germline V gene. According to the study, the label for this sample's time point signals: healthy volunteer bleed at 6 weeks. Total RNA was extracted from unfractionated whole blood that had been collected in Tempus Blood RNA tubes. Four or five healthy volunteers acted as controls for TCR sequencing and had blood drawn at day 0, 2 weeks and 6 weeks.

The TCR comes from a female donor in good health. Some clones in this sample may be carry-over from other donors' samples. Sequencing was done on a sample of whole blood. The rearrangement combines TRBV6-1 with TRBJ1-1, with a weak D call of TRBD1 (5 bases match). This receptor has the CDR3 CASGQDSYTEAFF. The nucleotides are TGTGCCAGCGGCCAAGACAGCTACACTGAAGCTTTCTTT.